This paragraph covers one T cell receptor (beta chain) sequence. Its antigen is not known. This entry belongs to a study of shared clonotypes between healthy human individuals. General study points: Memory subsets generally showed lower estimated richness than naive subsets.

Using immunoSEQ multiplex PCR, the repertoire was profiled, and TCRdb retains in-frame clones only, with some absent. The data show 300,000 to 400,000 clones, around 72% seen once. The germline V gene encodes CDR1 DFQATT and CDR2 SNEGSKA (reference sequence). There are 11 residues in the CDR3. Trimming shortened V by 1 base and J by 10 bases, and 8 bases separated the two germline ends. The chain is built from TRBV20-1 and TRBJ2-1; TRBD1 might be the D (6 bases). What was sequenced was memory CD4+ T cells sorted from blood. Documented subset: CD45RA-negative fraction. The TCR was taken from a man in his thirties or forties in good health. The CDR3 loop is CSARGGLEQFF. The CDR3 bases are TGCAGTGCTAGAGGGGGGCTCGAGCAGTTCTTC.